In its sample, the clone carrying this TCR beta chain was seen a few times. This sample stems from a study of T cell repertoires in ileal Crohn's disease. Eligibility required adulthood, ileal or ileocolonic Crohn's disease and indicated ileocolonic resection. Generated by immunoSEQ multiplex PCR, the TCRdb table keeps only in-frame clones and is missing some. Altogether about 16,000 clones are present, 88% being singletons, with the ten largest covering around 5.5%. Trimming took off 7 bases at V and 3 bases at J, with 15 bases between the two ends. Germline CDR1 WNHNN, CDR2 SYGVQD (reference sequence). The CDR3 consists of 15 residues.

Sequences were obtained from ileal tissue. V and J are TRBV10-1 and TRBJ2-2; TRBD2 is a possible D gene (5 bases). This TCR came from an adult with Crohn's disease. CDR3 DNA: TGCGCCAGCATGCACCCGACTAACGACACCGGGGAGCTGTTTTTT. It is translated as CASMHPTNDTGELFF.